Shown below are 24 T cell receptor beta chains from a single sample sequenced in a study of tumor-infiltrating lymphocytes in primary liver carcinoma. For each extraction, RNA and DNA were obtained together from around 18-30 mg of unsorted bulk tissue. Total RNA (around 500 ng) served as template for TCR beta cDNA synthesis primed by a constant-region primer. A slightly modified ARM-PCR protocol with three nested multiplex PCR rounds produced these TCR beta libraries. The first two PCR rounds, around 10 cycles each, used TRBV1-TRBV30 forward primers and a C-beta reverse primer. TCRdb reprocessed the multiplex PCR reads with MiXCR, giving one entry per CDR3 protein. The table records under 110,000 distinct CDR3 sequences, about 70% of them present only once. Source material: liver tumor tissue from sampling region 2. Subset of the sample: tumor region T2, inferior pole. These receptor sequences come from a woman aged 60-75 years with primary liver carcinoma and hepatitis B virus infection.

The chain carries TRBV29-1 and TRBJ2-7; 7 bases line up with TRBD2. CDR1 and CDR2 (germline): SQVTM, ANQGSEA. This CDR3 has 14 residues. This CDR3 is CIISGGRGSYEQYF. CDR3 sequence (DNA): TGCATCATTTCCGGCGGGAGAGGCTCCTACGAGCAGTACTTC.

As regards this clonotype: One end of the junction is discordant with germline, which a read error may explain. The chain combines TRBV29-1 with TRBJ2-1; D gene uncertain. Germline V CDR1 and CDR2: SQVTM, ANQGSEA. The CDR3 has 12 residues. For the CDR3, the DNA is TGCAGTGTTGAAAATTACTCGGGCCATCAGTTCTTC. This encodes CSVENYSGHQFF.

The CDR3, as DNA: TGTGCCAGTAGTATAATTGCGGGCTCTGAAGCTTTCTTT. Its translation: CASSIIAGSEAFF. This sequence joins TRBV19 and TRBJ1-1; D unresolved. Trimming removed 2 bases at V and 6 bases at J, with 10 bases between. Germline assignment: CDR1 LNHDA and CDR2 SQIVND (reference sequence). The CDR3 contains 13 residues. Using reference TRBV19 and TRBJ1-1 for the parts outside the CDR3, the full variable domain is DGGITQSPKYLFRKEGQNVTLSCEQNLNHDAMYWYRQDPGQGLRLIYYSQIVNDFQKGDIAEGYSVSREKKESFPLTVTSAQKNPTAFYLCASSIIAGSEAFFGQGTRLTVV.

At least ten counts were recorded for this clonotype. The J gene is TRBJ1-1, the V gene TRBV29-1; TRBD1 might be the D (5 bases). The CDR3 extends over 13 amino acids. Between the trimmed V and J ends, which lost 6 bases and 12 bases, there was a span of 23 bases. Germline assignment: CDR1 SQVTM and CDR2 ANQGSEA. CDR3 DNA: TGCAGCGTCCCTGGCAGGGCCGACTCGGGGACTTTCTTT. Protein product: CSVPGRADSGTFF.

On this clonotype: Germline and junction disagree at one end, which may indicate a read error. The V call is TRBV11-2, the J call TRBJ2-5, with D perhaps assigned TRBD1 or TRBD2 (5 bases each). Per the germline V gene, CDR1 is SGHAT and CDR2 is FQNNGV. This CDR3 has 16 residues. This CDR3 is CASGLAREGNLETQYF. The CDR3 bases are TGTGCCAGCGGCTTAGCGCGAGAGGGGAACCTAGAGACCCAGTACTTT.

This clonotype was detected once. The junction shows a germline mismatch at one end, possibly a read error. The V gene is TRBV11-1, the J gene TRBJ2-7, with 7 bases aligning to TRBD2. Per the germline V gene, CDR1 is SGHAT and CDR2 is FQDESV (reference sequence). CDR3 length: 14 residues. CDR3 bases: TGTTCCAGCAGCGGGAAGAGGGCCACCTACGAGCAGTGTTTC. It yields the protein CSSSGKRATYEQCF.

The chain is built from TRBV18 and TRBJ1-2, with 7 bases identical to TRBD1. V lost 3 bases, J lost 8 bases, and 21 bases stayed unmatched. Looked up from germline, CDR1 is KGHSH and CDR2 is LQKENI. CDR3 length: 18 residues. In nucleotides, the CDR3 is TGTGCCAGCTCACCGGTGTCCTTCGGGGCCGCTACAGGGGACGGCTACACCTTC. As protein: CASSPVSFGAATGDGYTF.

About this clonotype: As the CDR3 is not closed by the conserved phenylalanine or tryptophan, this likely results from a read error. The chain uses TRBV11-2 and TRBJ1-1; the D gene is possibly TRBD1 (5 bases). The germline V and J ends were trimmed by 5 bases and 8 bases, with 21 bases remaining between them. The CDR3 is 15 amino acids. Germline V CDR1 and CDR2: SGHAT, FQNNGV. In DNA form, the CDR3 reads TGTGCCAGCAGCCGCCCTGCCGGGGGGTGGACAGAAGCTTTCTTA. This gives the protein CASSRPAGGWTEAFL.

Comments on this clonotype: A clone one base away is much larger, so this may be a read error. The rearrangement joins TRBV5-6 to TRBJ1-1; 7 bases line up with TRBD1. Germline V lookup: CDR1 SGHDT, CDR2 YYEEEE. This CDR3 is 15 amino acids long. The CDR3 DNA reads TGTTCCAGCAGCTTGGGGCCCACAGGGGACACTGAAGCTTTCTTT. Encoded protein: CSSSLGPTGDTEAFF.

The DNA for the CDR3 is TGTGCCAGTATTGCCAGGGGCTACAATGAGCAGTTCTTC. It specifies CASIARGYNEQFF. The rearrangement joins TRBV11-3 to TRBJ2-1; TRBD1 is a possible D gene (6 bases). CDR1 SGHNT and CDR2 YENEEA come from the germline V gene. V was cut by 9 bases and J by 3 bases, with 12 bases left in between. The CDR3 extends over 13 amino acids.

There are a few counts of this clonotype. Possible read error: a much larger clone is one base away. The V gene is TRBV4-2, the J gene TRBJ2-1, with TRBD2 matching 15 bases. This CDR3 region has 18 residues. Germline CDR1 reads LGHNA; CDR2 reads YNFKEQ. CDR3 region: CVSSRGLAGGSSYNEQFF. In nucleotides, the CDR3 is TGTGTCAGCAGCCGAGGACTAGCGGGAGGGAGTTCCTACAATGAGCAGTTCTTC.

On this clonotype itself: A junction end diverges from the germline sequence, so it may reflect a read error. The rearrangement uses TRBV4-2 and TRBJ2-7, with D maybe TRBD2 (5 bases). Germline CDR1 reads LGHNA; CDR2 reads YNFKEQ. The CDR3 consists of 14 residues. The DNA of the CDR3 is TGTGCCACCAGCCAGCGGAGGAGCTCCTACGAGCAGTACTTC. Translation gives CATSQRRSSYEQYF.

Relative to its sample, this clonotype is medium-sized. The V call is TRBV11-2, the J call TRBJ2-1; D is unresolved. This CDR3 is built from 12 residues. Trimming removed 3 bases from V and 5 bases from J, with 5 bases in between. The germline V gene has CDR1 SGHAT and CDR2 FQNNGV. The CDR3 is CASSFTDNEQFF. The CDR3 bases are TGTGCCAGCAGCTTCACAGACAATGAGCAGTTCTTC.

In this sample, this clonotype turned up many times. The chain recombines TRBV29-1 with TRBJ1-2; tentatively, D is TRBD1 (5 bases). The V end was cut by 4 bases, the J end by 2 bases, with 20 bases between. Germline V gene sequence: CDR1 SQVTM, CDR2 ANQGSEA. The CDR3 spans 16 residues. The CDR3 loop is CSVGGEGSRENYGYTF. Here the CDR3 DNA reads TGCAGCGTTGGAGGGGAGGGTTCGAGGGAAAACTATGGCTACACCTTC.

As for this clonotype: Being one base from a much bigger clone, this may be a read error. The V gene is TRBV28, the J gene TRBJ2-1; 10 bases line up with TRBD2. CDR3 length: 14 residues. Germline V lookup: CDR1 MDHEN, CDR2 SYDVKM. The V gene end was trimmed by 6 bases and the J gene end by 9 bases; junction bases not matched to a gene: 8. The CDR3 sequence: CASRASGRRSEQFF. The CDR3, as DNA: TGTGCCAGCAGGGCTAGCGGGAGAAGGAGTGAGCAGTTCTTC.

A remark on this clonotype: The CDR3 ends on some other residue instead of the conserved phenylalanine or tryptophan, so this is likely a read error. It is unclear where the CDR3 begins or ends on the DNA, so no DNA is shown, and the CDR3 is as TCRdb lists it. J is TRBJ2-2 and V is TRBV11-2; the table gives TRBD2 as D, unverified against the DNA. The CDR3 spans 15 amino acids, including both terminal residues. Germline V CDR1 and CDR2: SGHAT, FQNNGV. The CDR3 loop reads CASSMGGMDTGEMFL.

Points on this clonotype: The CDR3 does not end in the conserved phenylalanine or tryptophan, so this is likely a read error. This sequence joins TRBV28 and TRBJ2-5, with TRBD1 identical over 7 bases. This CDR3 contains 12 residues. The trim removed 4 bases at V and 11 bases at J, leaving 7 bases unmatched. Germline V gene data show CDR1 as MDHEN and CDR2 as SYDVKM. The CDR3 reads CASSSMDRRQYS. In DNA form, the CDR3 reads TGTGCCAGCAGTTCGATGGACAGGAGGCAGTACTCC.

Note on this clonotype: The junction does not match germline at one end; this may be a read error. The V call is TRBV4-1, the J call TRBJ2-1; TRBD1 or TRBD2 may be the D gene (5 bases each). The CDR3 consists of 14 residues. Germline V gene sequence: CDR1 MGHRA, CDR2 YSYEKL. CDR3: CASNQRGSGYELFF. The CDR3 DNA reads TGCGCCAGCAACCAGAGGGGTTCGGGGTATGAGCTGTTCTTC.

This clonotype was seen a handful of times. The junction shows a germline mismatch at one end, possibly a read error. J is TRBJ2-3 and V is TRBV6-1; 7 bases line up with TRBD1. CDR1 is MNHNS, CDR2 SASEGT, per germline. The CDR3 sequence is 17 residues long. CDR3 in DNA: TGTGCCAGCAGTGGACTAACAGGGGTAACCACCACAGGTACGCAGTATTTT. Translation gives CASSGLTGVTTTGTQYF.

The V and J genes are TRBV25-1 and TRBJ2-3; 7 nucleotides align to TRBD1. V lost 3 bases and J lost 14; bases outside the gene matches: 11. CDR1 and CDR2 (germline): MGHDK, SYGVNS. This CDR3 comprises 13 residues. The chain's CDR3 is CASSDRDRTPGYF. The CDR3 coding sequence is TGTGCCAGCAGTGACAGGGACAGAACCCCAGGGTATTTT.

V usage is TRBV2 and J usage is TRBJ2-1; TRBD2 agrees at 10 bases. Germline V gene data show CDR1 as SNHLY and CDR2 as FYNNEI. V shed 6 bases, J shed 2 bases, and the junction held 4 bases outside the gene matches. CDR3 length: 15 amino acids. The CDR3 DNA sequence: TGTGCCAGCAGGGGCGGACTAGCGGCCTACAATGAGCAGTTCTTC. Amino acid sequence: CASRGGLAAYNEQFF.

Worth noting for this clonotype: This could be a read error, since a much larger clone is one nucleotide away. The chain recombines TRBV7-9 with TRBJ2-7; weak D call: TRBD1 (6 bases). The CDR3 has 12 residues. CDR1 and CDR2 from the germline V gene are SEHNR and FQNEAQ (reference sequence). The CDR3 bases are TGTGCCAGCAGCCGGACAGACTACGAGCAGTGCTTC. The encoded protein is CASSRTDYEQCF.

As to this clonotype: The junction and the germline gene differ at one end; a read error may be behind it. The CDR3 is CATSPGEPGTLSNQPQHF. CDR3 coding DNA: TGTGCCACCTCACCAGGGGAACCCGGGACCCTTAGCAATCAGCCCCAGCATTTT. The genes are TRBV18 and TRBJ1-5; a weak D match, TRBD1 (6 bases). This CDR3 spans 18 amino acids. Germline values: CDR1 KGHSH, CDR2 LQKENI. Full variable domain (rest looked up from reference TRBV18 and TRBJ1-5): NAGVMQNPRHLVRRRGQEARLRCSPMKGHSHVYWYRQLPEEGLKFMVYLQKENIIDESGMPKERFSAEFPKEGPSILRIQQVVRGDSAAYFCATSPGEPGTLSNQPQHFGDGTRLSIL.

This clonotype was recorded at least ten times. The chain combines TRBV28 with TRBJ1-2; D is unresolved. The CDR3 consists of 13 residues. Germline V CDR1 and CDR2: MDHEN, SYDVKM. Trimming left V 3 bases short and J 6 bases short, with 11 bases between. The CDR3 region is CASSFGGINGYTF. DNA of the CDR3: TGTGCCAGCAGTTTTGGAGGAATTAATGGCTACACCTTC.